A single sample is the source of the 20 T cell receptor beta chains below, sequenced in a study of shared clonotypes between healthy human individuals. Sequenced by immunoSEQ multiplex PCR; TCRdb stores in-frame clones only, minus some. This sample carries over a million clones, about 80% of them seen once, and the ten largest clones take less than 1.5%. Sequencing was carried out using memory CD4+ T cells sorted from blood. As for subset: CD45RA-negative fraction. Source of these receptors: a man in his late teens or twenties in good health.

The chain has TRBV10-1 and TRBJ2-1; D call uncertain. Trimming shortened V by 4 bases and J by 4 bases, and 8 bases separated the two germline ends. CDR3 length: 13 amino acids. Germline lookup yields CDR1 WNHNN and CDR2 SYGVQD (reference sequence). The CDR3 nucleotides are TGCGCCAGCAGTGGAGGCGGTTACAATGAGCAGTTCTTC. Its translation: CASSGGGYNEQFF.

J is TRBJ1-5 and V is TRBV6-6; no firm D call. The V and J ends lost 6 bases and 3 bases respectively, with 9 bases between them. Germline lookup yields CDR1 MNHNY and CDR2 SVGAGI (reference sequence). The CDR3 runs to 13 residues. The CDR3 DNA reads TGTGCCAGCAGAGAAGATTTCAATCAGCCCCAGCATTTT. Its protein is CASREDFNQPQHF.

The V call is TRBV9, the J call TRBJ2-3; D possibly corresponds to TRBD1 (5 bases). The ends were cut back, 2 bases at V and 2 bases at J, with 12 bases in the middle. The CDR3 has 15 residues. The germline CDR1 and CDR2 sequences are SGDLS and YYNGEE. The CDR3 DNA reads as TGTGCCAGCAGCGTTATCGCAGGGAACACAGATACGCAGTATTTT. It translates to CASSVIAGNTDTQYF. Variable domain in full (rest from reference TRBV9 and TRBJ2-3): DSGVTQTPKHLITATGQRVTLRCSPRSGDLSVYWYQQSLDQGLQFLIQYYNGEERAKGNILERFSAQQFPDLHSELNLSSLELGDSALYFCASSVIAGNTDTQYFGPGTRLTVL.

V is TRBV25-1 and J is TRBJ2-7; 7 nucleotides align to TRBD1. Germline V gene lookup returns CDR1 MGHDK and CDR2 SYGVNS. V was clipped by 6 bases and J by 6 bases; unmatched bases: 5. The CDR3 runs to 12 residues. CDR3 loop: CASSQGTAEQYF. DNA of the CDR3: TGTGCCAGCAGCCAAGGGACAGCCGAGCAGTACTTC.

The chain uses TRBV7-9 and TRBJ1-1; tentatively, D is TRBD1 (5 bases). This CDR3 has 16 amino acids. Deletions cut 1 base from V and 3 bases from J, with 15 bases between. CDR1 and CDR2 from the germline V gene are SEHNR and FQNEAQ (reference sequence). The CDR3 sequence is CASSLEEGRRDTEAFF. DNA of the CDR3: TGTGCCAGCAGCTTAGAAGAGGGACGGCGGGACACTGAAGCTTTCTTT.

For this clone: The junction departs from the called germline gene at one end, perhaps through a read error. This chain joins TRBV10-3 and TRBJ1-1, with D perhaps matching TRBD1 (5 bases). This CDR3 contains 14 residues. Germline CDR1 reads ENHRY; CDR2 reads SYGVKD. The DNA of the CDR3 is TGTGCCACCAGTGAAAATATAGGGACGGTCGAAGCTTTCTTT. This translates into CATSENIGTVEAFF.

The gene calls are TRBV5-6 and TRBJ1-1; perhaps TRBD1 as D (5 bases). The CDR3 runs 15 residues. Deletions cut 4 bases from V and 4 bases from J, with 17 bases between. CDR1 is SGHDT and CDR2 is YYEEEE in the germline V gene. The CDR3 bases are TGTGCCAGCAGCACCCCTCCAGGGATTGGCACTGAAGCTTTCTTT. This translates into CASSTPPGIGTEAFF.

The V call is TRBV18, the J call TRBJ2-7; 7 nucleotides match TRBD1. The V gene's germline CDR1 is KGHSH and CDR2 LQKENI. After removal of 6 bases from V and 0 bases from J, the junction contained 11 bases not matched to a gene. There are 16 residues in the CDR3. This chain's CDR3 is CASSPLGTESSYEQYF. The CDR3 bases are TGTGCCAGCTCTCCATTGGGGACAGAGAGCTCCTACGAGCAGTACTTC.

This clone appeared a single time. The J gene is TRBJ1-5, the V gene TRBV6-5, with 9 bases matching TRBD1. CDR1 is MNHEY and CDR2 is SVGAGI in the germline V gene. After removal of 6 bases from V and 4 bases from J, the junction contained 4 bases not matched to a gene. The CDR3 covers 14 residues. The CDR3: CASSPTGGNQPQHF. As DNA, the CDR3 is TGTGCCAGCAGCCCGACAGGGGGTAATCAGCCCCAGCATTTT.

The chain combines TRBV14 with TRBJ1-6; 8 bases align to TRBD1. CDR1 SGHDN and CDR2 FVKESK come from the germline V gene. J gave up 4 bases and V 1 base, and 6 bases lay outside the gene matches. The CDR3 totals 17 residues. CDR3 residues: CASSQGTGFLYNSPLHF. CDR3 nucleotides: TGTGCCAGCAGCCAAGGGACAGGGTTTCTGTATAATTCACCCCTCCACTTT.

CDR3 DNA sequence: TGTGCCAGCAGGCCTTACGGGGGTGAAGCTTTCTTT. This sequence encodes CASRPYGGEAFF. This chain joins TRBV2 and TRBJ1-1; the D gene is possibly TRBD1 (5 bases). Germline values: CDR1 SNHLY, CDR2 FYNNEI. Trimming took off 6 bases at V and 7 bases at J, with 12 bases between the two ends. This CDR3 contains 12 residues.

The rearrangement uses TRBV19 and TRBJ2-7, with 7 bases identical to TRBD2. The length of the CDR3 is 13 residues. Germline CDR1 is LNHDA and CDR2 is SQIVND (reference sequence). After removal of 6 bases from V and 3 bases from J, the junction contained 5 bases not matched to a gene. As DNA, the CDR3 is TGTGCCAGTAGCCCGGGGGAGGGCTACGAGCAGTACTTC. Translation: CASSPGEGYEQYF.

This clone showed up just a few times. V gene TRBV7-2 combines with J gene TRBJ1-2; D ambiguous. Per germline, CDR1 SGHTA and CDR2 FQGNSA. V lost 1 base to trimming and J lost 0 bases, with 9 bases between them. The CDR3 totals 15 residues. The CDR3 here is CASSLDASTNYGYTF. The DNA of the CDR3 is TGTGCCAGCAGCTTAGATGCGTCCACTAACTATGGCTACACCTTC.

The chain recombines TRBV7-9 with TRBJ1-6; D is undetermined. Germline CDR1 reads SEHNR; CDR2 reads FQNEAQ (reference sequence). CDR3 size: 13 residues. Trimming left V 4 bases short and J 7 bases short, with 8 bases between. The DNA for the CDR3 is TGTGCCAGCAGCTCCACTTTCAATTCACCCCTCCACTTT. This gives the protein CASSSTFNSPLHF.

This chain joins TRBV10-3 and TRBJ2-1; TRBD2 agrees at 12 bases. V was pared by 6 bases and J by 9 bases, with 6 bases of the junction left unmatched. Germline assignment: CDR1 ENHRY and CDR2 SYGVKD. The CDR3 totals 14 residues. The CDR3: CAISLAGGNSEQFF. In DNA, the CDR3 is TGTGCCATCAGCCTAGCGGGAGGGAATAGTGAGCAGTTCTTC.

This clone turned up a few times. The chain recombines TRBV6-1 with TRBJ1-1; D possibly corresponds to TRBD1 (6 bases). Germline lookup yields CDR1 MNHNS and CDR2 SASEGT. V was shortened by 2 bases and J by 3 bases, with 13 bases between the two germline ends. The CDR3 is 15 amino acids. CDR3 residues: CASSENGGGYTEAFF. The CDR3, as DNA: TGTGCCAGCAGTGAAAATGGGGGGGGCTACACTGAAGCTTTCTTT.

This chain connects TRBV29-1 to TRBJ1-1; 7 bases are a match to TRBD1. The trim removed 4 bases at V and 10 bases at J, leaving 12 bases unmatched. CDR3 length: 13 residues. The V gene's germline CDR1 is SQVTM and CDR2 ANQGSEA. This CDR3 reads CSVAADRSGGAFF. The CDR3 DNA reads TGCAGCGTTGCTGCGGACAGGTCAGGGGGAGCTTTCTTT.

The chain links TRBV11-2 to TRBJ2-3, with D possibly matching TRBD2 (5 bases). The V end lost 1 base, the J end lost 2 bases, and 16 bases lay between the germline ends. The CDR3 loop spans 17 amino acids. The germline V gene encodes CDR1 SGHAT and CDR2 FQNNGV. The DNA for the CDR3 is TGTGCCAGCAGCTTAGTTAGAGGACTCCTCGCCACAGATACGCAGTATTTT. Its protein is CASSLVRGLLATDTQYF. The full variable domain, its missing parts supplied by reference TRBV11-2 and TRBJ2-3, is EAGVAQSPRYKIIEKRQSVAFWCNPISGHATLYWYQQILGQGPKLLIQFQNNGVVDDSQLPKDRFSAERLKGVDSTLKIQPAKLEDSAVYLCASSLVRGLLATDTQYFGPGTRLTVL.

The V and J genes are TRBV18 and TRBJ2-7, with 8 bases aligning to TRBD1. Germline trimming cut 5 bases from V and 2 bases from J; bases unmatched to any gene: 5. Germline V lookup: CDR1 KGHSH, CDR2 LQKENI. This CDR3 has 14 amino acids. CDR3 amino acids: CASSAGQGAYEQYF. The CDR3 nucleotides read TGTGCCAGCTCAGCCGGACAGGGCGCCTACGAGCAGTACTTC. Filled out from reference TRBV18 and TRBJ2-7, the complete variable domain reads NAGVMQNPRHLVRRRGQEARLRCSPMKGHSHVYWYRQLPEEGLKFMVYLQKENIIDESGMPKERFSAEFPKEGPSILRIQQVVRGDSAAYFCASSAGQGAYEQYFGPGTRLTVT.

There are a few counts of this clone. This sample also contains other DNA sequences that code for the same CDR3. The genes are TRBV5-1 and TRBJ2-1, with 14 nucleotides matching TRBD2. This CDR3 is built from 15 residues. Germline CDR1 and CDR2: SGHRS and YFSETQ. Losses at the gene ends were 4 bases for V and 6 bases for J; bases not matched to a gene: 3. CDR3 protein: CASSPGLAGVNEQFF. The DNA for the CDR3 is TGCGCCAGCAGCCCGGGACTAGCGGGGGTCAATGAGCAGTTCTTC.